These T cell receptor beta chains were read from a single sample in a study of cytomegalovirus exposure and HLA in healthy donors. Profiled with immunoSEQ multiplex PCR; TCRdb holds only in-frame clones, not every one. The sample contains 55,000 to 80,000 clones, roughly 94% of which appear only once. The sample was PBMCs. Every receptor here comes from a man younger than 35 in good health and CMV-seropositive. CDR3s include the opening cysteine and the closing phenylalanine or tryptophan. The order of the fields is clone size, D gene, J gene, V gene, CDR3 protein, CDR3 DNA. The D gene is left open where the match is weak. The listing skips clone size in some rows; elsewhere it reads once, few, many or a size class.

NA,TRBD2,TRBJ2-5,TRBV5-1,CASSTPTSGETQYF,TGCGCCAGCAGCACCCCGACTAGCGGAGAGACCCAGTACTTC
NA,TRBD2,TRBJ2-1,TRBV12-5,CASGLVLPPGRGSYNEQFF,TGTGCTAGTGGTTTGGTACTACCCCCGGGGAGGGGCTCCTACAATGAGCAGTTCTTC
NA,NA,TRBJ1-1,TRBV7-2,CASSFDSMNTEAFF,TGTGCCAGCAGCTTTGACAGTATGAACACTGAAGCTTTCTTT
NA,TRBD1,TRBJ1-2,TRBV4-1,CASSPRTGNFYGYTF,TGCGCCAGCAGCCCAAGGACAGGGAATTTCTATGGCTACACCTTC
NA,TRBD2,TRBJ2-7,TRBV5-6,CASQQGGGRALVGYEQYF,TGTGCCAGCCAGCAGGGTGGGGGGAGGGCCTTAGTGGGCTACGAGCAGTACTTC
NA,NA,TRBJ2-5,TRBV9,CASSPGETQYF,TGTGCCAGCAGCCCGGGGGAGACCCAGTACTTC
NA,NA,TRBJ1-5,TRBV4-2,CASSQEIRGSNQPQHF,TGTGCCAGCAGCCAAGAAATCAGGGGCAGCAATCAGCCCCAGCATTTT
NA,TRBD2,TRBJ2-7,TRBV7-9,CASSFDARGRHKSSYEQYF,TGTGCCAGCAGCTTTGACGCACGCGGGAGGCACAAGAGCTCCTACGAGCAGTACTTC
NA,NA,TRBJ1-5,TRBV6-1,CASIPGDGNQPQHF,TGTGCCAGCATCCCAGGGGACGGGAATCAGCCCCAGCATTTT
NA,NA,TRBJ2-5,TRBV9,CASSTYGGVAETQYF,TGTGCCAGCAGCACCTACGGCGGGGTGGCGGAGACCCAGTACTTC
NA,NA,TRBJ2-7,TRBV10-3,CASYPQGGEQYF,TGTGCCAGCTACCCACAGGGTGGGGAGCAGTACTTC
NA,NA,TRBJ2-5,TRBV5-1,CASSLHAQRGQETQYF,TGCGCCAGCAGCCTCCACGCCCAGAGGGGGCAAGAGACCCAGTACTTC
NA,NA,TRBJ1-5,TRBV5-1,CASSFGPGSNQPQHF,TGCGCCAGCAGCTTTGGGCCAGGGAGCAATCAGCCCCAGCATTTT
NA,TRBD1,TRBJ1-4,TRBV4-2,CASSRGTGGGEKLFF,TGTGCCAGCAGCCGAGGGACAGGGGGCGGTGAAAAACTGTTTTTT
NA,TRBD1,TRBJ1-5,TRBV27,CASSRRTGVRSQPQHF,TGTGCCAGCAGCCGGAGGACAGGGGTTCGGAGCCAGCCCCAGCATTTT
NA,NA,TRBJ2-6,TRBV28,CASARRGSGANVLTF,TGTGCCAGCGCGCGTAGGGGCTCTGGGGCCAACGTCCTGACTTTC
NA,NA,TRBJ2-1,TRBV7-2,CASRFQGYNEQFF,TGTGCCAGCAGGTTCCAGGGCTACAATGAGCAGTTCTTC
NA,NA,TRBJ2-5,TRBV2,CASSDRRRETQYF,TGTGCCAGCAGTGACAGGAGGCGAGAGACCCAGTACTTC
NA,TRBD2,TRBJ2-3,TRBV30,CASFLLAVSTDTQYF,TGTGCCTCATTCCTACTAGCGGTCAGCACAGATACGCAGTATTTT
NA,TRBD1,TRBJ1-5,TRBV23-1,CASSPPGQSNQPQHF,TGCGCCAGCAGTCCCCCGGGACAGAGCAATCAGCCCCAGCATTTT
NA,NA,TRBJ2-5,TRBV6-5,CASSSRPKLVQETQYF,TGTGCCAGCAGTTCCCGTCCCAAATTAGTCCAAGAGACCCAGTACTTC
once,NA,TRBJ2-5,TRBV5-1,CASSLSETQYF,TGCGCCAGCAGCTTGAGCGAGACCCAGTACTTC
NA,NA,TRBJ1-2,TRBV2,CASMDTSPDYGYTF,TGTGCCAGCATGGACACATCTCCAGACTATGGCTACACCTTC
NA,TRBD2,TRBJ2-1,TRBV14,CASSRLRDYDNEQFF,TGTGCCAGCAGCCGACTCCGGGACTACGACAATGAGCAGTTCTTC
NA,TRBD1,TRBJ2-3,TRBV9,CASSETGGRSTDTQYF,TGTGCCAGCAGCGAAACAGGGGGTCGGAGCACAGATACGCAGTATTTT
NA,TRBD2,TRBJ2-1,TRBV4-1,CASSQPSIAGGPKEQFF,TGCGCCAGCAGCCAACCGAGTATAGCGGGGGGGCCGAAGGAGCAGTTCTTC
NA,NA,TRBJ2-1,TRBV13,CASSSIVSEQFF,TGTGCCAGCAGCTCCATAGTCTCTGAGCAGTTCTTC
once,TRBD1,TRBJ1-1,TRBV5-1,CASSGGTGNTEAFF,TGCGCCAGCAGCGGTGGGACAGGGAACACTGAAGCTTTCTTT
NA,NA,TRBJ2-1,TRBV10-3,CAISVEGSEQFF,TGTGCCATCAGTGTGGAGGGTAGTGAGCAGTTCTTC
NA,NA,TRBJ1-3,TRBV15,CATSRGGRNTIYF,TGTGCCACCAGCAGAGGGGGCCGAAACACCATATATTTT
NA,NA,TRBJ1-4,TRBV6-5,CASRRQTNEKLFF,TGTGCCAGCAGGAGACAGACTAATGAAAAACTGTTTTTT
NA,NA,TRBJ2-3,TRBV7-3,CASSPRASSVTDTQYF,TGTGCCAGCAGCCCAAGGGCTAGCAGTGTGACAGATACGCAGTATTTT
NA,NA,TRBJ1-5,TRBV21-1,CANETRGTPAGNQPQHF,TGTGCCAATGAGACCCGGGGGACCCCGGCGGGCAATCAGCCCCAGCATTTT
NA,NA,TRBJ2-1,TRBV4-1,CASSPQRGSPRNEQFF,TGCGCCAGCAGCCCCCAACGGGGTTCCCCTCGCAATGAGCAGTTCTTC
NA,NA,TRBJ1-2,TRBV6-1,CASSLRQPDYTF,TGTGCCAGCAGTCTTCGACAGCCCGACTACACCTTC
NA,TRBD1,TRBJ1-2,TRBV18,CASSLDLTGSIYGYTF,TGTGCCAGCTCACTAGACCTGACAGGGAGTATCTATGGCTACACCTTC
NA,NA,TRBJ1-5,TRBV19,CASSIGGLPQHF,TGTGCCAGTAGTATAGGTGGACTGCCCCAGCATTTT
NA,NA,TRBJ1-2,TRBV7-8,CASSFAGRNYGYTF,TGTGCCAGCAGCTTTGCGGGGCGAAACTATGGCTACACCTTC
NA,NA,TRBJ2-2,TRBV7-6,CASSLAPSANTGELFF,TGTGCCAGCAGCTTAGCCCCTAGCGCCAACACCGGGGAGCTGTTTTTT
NA,TRBD1,TRBJ2-2,TRBV14,CASSPWTDRDIGELFF,TGTGCCAGCAGCCCATGGACGGACAGGGACATCGGGGAGCTGTTTTTT
NA,NA,TRBJ1-1,TRBV7-3,CASSIQGDTEAFF,TGTGCCAGCAGCATTCAGGGCGACACTGAAGCTTTCTTT
NA,NA,TRBJ2-5,TRBV30,CAFLQSSETQYF,TGTGCCTTCTTACAATCCTCAGAGACCCAGTACTTC